This T cell receptor (beta chain) stems from a study of shared clonotypes between healthy human individuals. At the level of the study: The composition of the donors was two women and a few men aged 18 to 49. Study findings and constraints: The donor pool, a small one, limited the genetic and exposure-history diversity represented.

The assay was run at deep level. TCRdb keeps only in-frame clones here, not all; method: immunoSEQ multiplex PCR. The table lists about 510,000 clones, 79% of them singletons. Only one count was recorded for this clone. Its antigen remains unidentified. There were only Caucasian adults among the donors, and all lived in Nashville, Tennessee. Germline assignment: CDR1 MDHEN and CDR2 SYDVKM. CDR3 length equals 18 residues. The J segment lost 2 bases and the V segment lost 3 bases, leaving 13 bases of the junction unmatched. The gene calls are TRBV28 and TRBJ2-5, with 9 bases fitting TRBD2. The sample taken for sequencing was PBMCs. The sequence derives from a woman aged 40 to 50 in good health. Some clones in this sample may be carry-over from other donors' samples. The DNA for the CDR3 is TGTGCCAGCAGTTTTTTTGGTAGCGGGAGAGGGCATCAAGAGACCCAGTACTTC. It is translated as CASSFFGSGRGHQETQYF.